Reported below is one TCR beta chain. This specimen comes from a study of blood T cell repertoires in COVID-19. Background on the study: Samples of COVID-19 (acute and convalescent) were obtained from the United States, Italy and Spain. PBMCs, B-cell-depleted T cells, or T cells were the source of the cDNA or gDNA that made up the material.

Original processing notes: Amplified reference gene primers provided the basis for estimating nucleated cell counts. Assay: immunoSEQ multiplex PCR; the TCRdb copy retains only in-frame clones and omits some. V and J calls and clone size are given by that table; D and trimming were obtained from the DNA. This sample has 65,000 to 85,000 clones, with around 89% found just once. Deletions cut 8 bases from V and 9 bases from J, with 22 bases between. This CDR3 contains 15 residues. CDR1 is MNHEY and CDR2 is SVGAGI in the germline V gene. The chain combines TRBV6-5 with TRBJ2-2; tentative D call: TRBD1 (5 bases). The clonotype originates from a man over 45 with acute or convalescent COVID-19. The material sequenced was peripheral blood. The CDR3 nucleotides read TGTGCCAGCCGCCAAAGACCCCTAGGGGTTAGGGAGCTGTTTTTT. This codes for CASRQRPLGVRELFF.